The rows below give T cell receptor beta chains drawn from one sample of a study of blood T cell repertoires in COVID-19. The data were produced by immunoSEQ multiplex PCR, yet TCRdb's version contains in-frame clones alone and is incomplete. The profile shows 380,000 or so clones, 70% to 85% of them singletons. Sequencing was performed on peripheral blood. The origin of the receptors is a human donor with acute or convalescent COVID-19. The donor label of this sample is uncertain. Both conserved end residues are part of each CDR3. Each record gives: D gene, J gene, V gene, clone size, CDR3 DNA, CDR3 protein. A D gene is named only where the DNA matches it firmly. Size values are once, few and many counts, or a class for expanded clones, and some rows have none.

>TRBD1|TRBJ1-5|TRBV10-3|.
TGTGCCATCAGGACGATACAGGGGGCCTCCAATCAGCCCCAGCATTTT
CAIRTIQGASNQPQHF
>.|TRBJ1-2|TRBV7-2|.
TGTGCCAGCAGCTTATTTGGGGCAGGGACTGCTAACTATGGCTACACCTTC
CASSLFGAGTANYGYTF
>.|TRBJ1-1|TRBV30|.
TGTGCCTGGAGTACTTTGCGGGGACGAAACACTGAAGCTTTCTTT
CAWSTLRGRNTEAFF
>.|TRBJ1-2|TRBV5-1|.
TGCGCCAGCACCACCCTCGGAGGGTATGGCTACACCTTC
CASTTLGGYGYTF
>.|TRBJ1-4|TRBV7-8|.
TGTGCCAGCAGCCAAACGACATGGGGGGGCGACGAAAAACTGTTTTTT
CASSQTTWGGDEKLFF
>.|TRBJ2-4|TRBV28|.
TGTGCCAGCAGGGTCGGGAGTGGGGCCAAAAACATTCAGTACTTC
CASRVGSGAKNIQYF
>.|TRBJ1-1|TRBV5-5|.
TGTGCCAGCAGCTTTTTGGCCGATCTTGAAGCTTTCTTT
CASSFLADLEAFF
>.|TRBJ2-7|TRBV5-1|.
TGCGCCAGCAGCTTGGAACCGACAGGTAGCTTCTACGAGCAGTACTTC
CASSLEPTGSFYEQYF
>.|TRBJ2-2|TRBV5-4|few
TGTGCCAGCAGCTTGTTAGGCGGGAAGAACACCGGGGAGCTGTTTTTT
CASSLLGGKNTGELFF
>.|TRBJ1-1|TRBV3-1/TRBV3-2|.
TGTGCCAGCAGCCAATTTGGACAGAACCGAGGAATGAACACTGAAGCTTTCTTT
CASSQFGQNRGMNTEAFF
>TRBD1|TRBJ1-1|TRBV6-5|.
TGTGCCAGCAGAAACAGGGGGCGCCCTGAAGCTTTCTTT
CASRNRGRPEAFF
>.|TRBJ2-1|TRBV27|few
TGTGCCAGCAGTTCCCGCCTAATACTCCAGACAGACAATGAGCAGTTCTTC
CASSSRLILQTDNEQFF
>.|TRBJ2-2|TRBV18|.
TGTGCCAGCTCAATTGCGCGGCGGGGCATGGCCGGGGAGCTGTTTTTT
CASSIARRGMAGELFF
>.|TRBJ1-5|TRBV28|.
TGTGCCAGCAGTTTTGCCAAATGGGGGACATCTAGCAATCAGCCCCAGCATTTT
CASSFAKWGTSSNQPQHF
>TRBD1|TRBJ1-6|TRBV6-4|.
TGTGCCAGCAGTGACCCCTCCGACAGGGGCTATAATTCACCCCTCCACTTT
CASSDPSDRGYNSPLHF
>.|TRBJ2-7|TRBV19|.
TGTGCCAGTAGTACCAGACAGCCCTCCTACGAGCAGTACTTC
CASSTRQPSYEQYF
>.|TRBJ1-5|TRBV4-1|.
TGCGCCAGCAGCCAAGTCGGACAGCCGAATCAGCCCCAGCATTTT
CASSQVGQPNQPQHF
>.|TRBJ2-1|TRBV18|few
TGTGCCAGCTCACGGGGACACCCTGCCAATGAGCAGTTCTTC
CASSRGHPANEQFF
>TRBD1|TRBJ2-7|TRBV18|.
TGTGCCAGCTCGTCCGGGACAGATTACGAGCAGTACTTC
CASSSGTDYEQYF
>TRBD1|TRBJ1-2|TRBV6-1|.
TGTGCCAGCAGTAAAGCAACGACAGGGGGCCTATTAGCTAACTATGGCTACACCTTC
CASSKATTGGLLANYGYTF
>.|TRBJ1-3|TRBV27|.
TGTGCCAGCAGTTTATGGCCATCTGGAAACACCATATATTTT
CASSLWPSGNTIYF
>TRBD1|TRBJ1-1|TRBV10-2|.
TGCGCCAGCAGGGGGACAGCCAACACTGAAGCTTTCTTT
CASRGTANTEAFF
>.|TRBJ2-2|TRBV14|.
TGTGCCAGCAGCCAAGTTTGGCAGGGCCCTACCGGGGAGCTGTTTTTT
CASSQVWQGPTGELFF
>.|TRBJ1-2|TRBV10-2|.
TGCGCCAGCAGTGAGTACCGGGGCTATGGCTACACCTTC
CASSEYRGYGYTF
>TRBD2|TRBJ2-1|TRBV5-6|.
TGTGCCAGCACCATCCGAGCCGGGACTAGCGGGAACGCCTACAATGAGCAGTTCTTC
CASTIRAGTSGNAYNEQFF
>.|TRBJ2-1|TRBV27|.
TGTGCCAGCAGCCAAGTCCGGGAGTCCTACAATGAGCAGTTCTTC
CASSQVRESYNEQFF
>.|TRBJ2-1|TRBV5-8|.
TGTGCCAGCAGCTTGTTTACAGACAATGAGCAGTTCTTC
CASSLFTDNEQFF
>.|TRBJ2-1|TRBV5-1|.
TGCGCCAGCAGCTTGGGGGCAGGGTATAGGAAAAATGAGCAGTTCTTC
CASSLGAGYRKNEQFF
>TRBD1|TRBJ1-2|TRBV15|.
TGTGCCACCAGCAGACGGACAGGGGGGGCCTATGGCTACACCTTC
CATSRRTGGAYGYTF
>.|TRBJ2-7|TRBV5-1|.
TGCGCCAGCAGCTTGAATTGGGGGGGCGCCTACGAGCAGTACTTC
CASSLNWGGAYEQYF
>TRBD1|TRBJ2-6|TRBV3-1/TRBV3-2|.
TGTGCCAGCAAGCTGGGGACAGGCACCTCTGGGGCCAACGTCCTGACTTTC
CASKLGTGTSGANVLTF
>TRBD1|TRBJ2-1|TRBV12-3/TRBV12-4|few
TGTGCCAGCAGCCAACAGGGGAATGAGCAGTTCTTC
CASSQQGNEQFF
>TRBD1|TRBJ1-1|TRBV27|.
TGTGCCAGCAACAAAGGGACAGGTTACACTGAAGCTTTCTTT
CASNKGTGYTEAFF
>.|TRBJ1-6|TRBV2|.
TGTGCCAGCAGCGATAGGGGTGCCGGTTATTCACCCCTCCACTTT
CASSDRGAGYSPLHF
>.|TRBJ2-2|TRBV5-1|.
TGCGCCAGCAGCCCGGACTTCAACACCGGGGAGCTGTTTTTT
CASSPDFNTGELFF
>.|TRBJ2-2|TRBV6-5|.
TGTGCCAGCAGTTACCCCCCGACTTGGGACACCGGGGAGCTGTTTTTT
CASSYPPTWDTGELFF
>TRBD2|TRBJ2-3|TRBV6-4|.
TGTGCCAGCATTGGGACTAGCGGGAGTTGCACAGATACGCAGTATTTT
CASIGTSGSCTDTQYF
>.|TRBJ1-4|TRBV30|.
TGTGCCTGGAGTTTACAGGGAGAAAAACTGTTTTTT
CAWSLQGEKLFF
>TRBD2|TRBJ2-1|TRBV25-1|.
TGTGCCAGCCGGGGACTAGGCGATCGTTTAAGCAATGAGCAGTTCTTC
CASRGLGDRLSNEQFF
>.|TRBJ2-5|TRBV3-1/TRBV3-2|.
TGTGCCAGCAGCCCCCGGGTGGGGGGGGGCCCAAAAGAGACCCAGTACTTC
CASSPRVGGGPKETQYF
>.|TRBJ1-1|TRBV28|.
TGTGCCAGCAGTTTAAAGCGGGCTGAAGCTTTCTTT
CASSLKRAEAFF
>.|TRBJ1-3|TRBV30|few
TGTGCCTGGGCGACGGGGATGGAGGGAAACACCATATATTTT
CAWATGMEGNTIYF
>.|TRBJ1-1|TRBV5-1|.
TGCGCCAGCAATGGGCAGGTGAACACTGAAGCTTTCTTT
CASNGQVNTEAFF
>TRBD1|TRBJ1-1|TRBV6-6|.
TGTGCCAGCAGAGACAGGGTCTCCACTGAAGCTTTCTTT
CASRDRVSTEAFF
>.|TRBJ1-2|TRBV2|.
TGTGCCAGCAGTAGAACAGGCCCTAACTATGGCTACACCTTC
CASSRTGPNYGYTF
>TRBD1|TRBJ1-4|TRBV19|.
TGTGCCAGTAGCAGCATCGGGACAGGGAATGAAAAACTGTTTTTT
CASSSIGTGNEKLFF
>TRBD1|TRBJ1-3|TRBV11-2|few
TGTGCCAGCAGCCCACTGACAGGGGGCTTGTACACCATATATTTT
CASSPLTGGLYTIYF
>.|TRBJ1-3|TRBV10-2|.
TGCGCCAGCAGTGCGGGGGGGGCAAGCTCTGGAAACACCATATATTTT
CASSAGGASSGNTIYF
>.|TRBJ1-5|TRBV18|.
TGTGCCAGCTCACCACAGCACAGGTATAACAATCAGCCCCAGCATTTT
CASSPQHRYNNQPQHF
>.|TRBJ1-6|TRBV28|.
TGTGCCAGCAGCTTAGGAGGGGCAGTCTCACCCCTCCACTTT
CASSLGGAVSPLHF
>TRBD1|TRBJ1-2|TRBV19|.
TGTGCCAGTAGTACCTGGGACAGGCGATCTTATGGCTACACCTTC
CASSTWDRRSYGYTF